What follows describes a single T cell receptor beta chain. Antigen: not known. This record belongs to a study of shared clonotypes between healthy human individuals. Study outcomes and limitations: Generation probability values for non-shared clonotypes were lower than those for clonotypes shared by all four donors.

CDR3 length: 13 residues. The germline CDR1 and CDR2 sequences are SQVTM and ANQGSEA. Trimming stripped 4 bases from V and 9 bases from J, with 16 bases between. Repertoires were generated with immunoSEQ multiplex PCR, while TCRdb's copy carries only in-frame clones and drops some. This table holds around 2.1 million clones, approximately 94% found once. Positive CCR7 selection of CD45RO-negative cells yielded the naive CD8 cells, and terminally differentiated effector memory CD45RA+ cells were excluded. The sequence came from a man younger than 35 in good health. Some clones in this sample may be carry-over from other donors' samples. The sample consisted of naive CD8+ T cells from PBMCs. The gene calls are TRBV29-1 and TRBJ2-1; tentative D call: TRBD2 (5 bases). The CDR3: CSVVGLAGIEQFF. CDR3 DNA: TGCAGCGTTGTAGGCCTAGCCGGGATTGAGCAGTTCTTC.